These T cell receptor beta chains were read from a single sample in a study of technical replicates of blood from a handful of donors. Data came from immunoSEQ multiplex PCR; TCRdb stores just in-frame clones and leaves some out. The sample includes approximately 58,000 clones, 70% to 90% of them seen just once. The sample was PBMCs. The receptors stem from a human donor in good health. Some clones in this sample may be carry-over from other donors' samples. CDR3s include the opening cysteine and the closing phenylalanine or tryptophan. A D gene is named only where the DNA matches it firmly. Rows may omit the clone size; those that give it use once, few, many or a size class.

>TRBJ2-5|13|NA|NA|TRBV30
CAWTVPGVETQYF
TGTGCCTGGACCGTACCGGGAGTAGAGACCCAGTACTTC
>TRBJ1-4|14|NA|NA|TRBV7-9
CASSEQGWDEKLFF
TGTGCCAGTTCCGAACAGGGATGGGATGAAAAACTGTTTTTT
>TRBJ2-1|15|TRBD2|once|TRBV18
CASSPGLAGGNEQFF
TGTGCCAGCTCACCAGGACTAGCGGGAGGGAATGAGCAGTTCTTC
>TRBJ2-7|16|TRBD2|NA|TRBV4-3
CASSQVPLAGIGEQYF
TGCGCCAGCAGCCAAGTACCGCTAGCGGGGATCGGCGAGCAGTACTTC
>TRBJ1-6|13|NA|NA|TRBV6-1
CASRGGRMSPLHF
TGTGCCAGCAGGGGGGGGCGGATGTCACCCCTCCACTTT
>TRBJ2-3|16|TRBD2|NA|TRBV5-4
CASSSPGLAGGDTQYF
TGTGCCAGCAGCTCTCCGGGACTAGCGGGGGGAGATACGCAGTATTTT
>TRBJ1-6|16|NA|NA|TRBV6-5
CASSYEGGRLNSPLHF
TGTGCCAGCAGTTACGAGGGAGGACGGCTGAATTCACCCCTCCACTTT
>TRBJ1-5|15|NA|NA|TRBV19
CASRPSGQPNQPQHF
TGTGCCAGTAGACCTTCAGGGCAACCTAATCAGCCCCAGCATTTT
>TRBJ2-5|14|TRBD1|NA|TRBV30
CAWSGTGGTQTQYF
TGTGCCTGGAGCGGCACAGGGGGTACGCAGACCCAGTACTTC
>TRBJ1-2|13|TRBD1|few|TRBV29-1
CSGLQGNNYGYTF
TGCAGCGGCCTACAGGGGAACAACTATGGCTACACCTTC
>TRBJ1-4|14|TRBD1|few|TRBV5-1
CASSSGQAGEKLFF
TGCGCCAGCAGCTCGGGACAGGCAGGTGAAAAACTGTTTTTT
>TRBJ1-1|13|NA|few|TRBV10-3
CAISDSIQPEAFF
TGTGCCATCAGTGATTCAATACAGCCTGAAGCTTTCTTT
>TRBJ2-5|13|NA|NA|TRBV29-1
CSVEEIAQETQYF
TGCAGCGTTGAAGAGATAGCTCAAGAGACCCAGTACTTC
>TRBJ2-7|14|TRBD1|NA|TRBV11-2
CASTSDRVISEQYF
TGTGCCAGCACCAGTGACAGGGTAATAAGTGAGCAGTACTTC
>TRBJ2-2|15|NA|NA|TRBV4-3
CASSQDQGVTGELFF
TGCGCCAGCAGCCAAGATCAGGGTGTCACCGGGGAGCTGTTTTTT
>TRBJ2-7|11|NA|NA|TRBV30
CAWSKSGEQYF
TGTGCCTGGAGCAAGAGTGGCGAGCAGTACTTC
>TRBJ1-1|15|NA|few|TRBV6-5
CASSYSNRMNTEAFF
TGTGCCAGCAGTTACTCCAACAGAATGAACACTGAAGCTTTCTTT
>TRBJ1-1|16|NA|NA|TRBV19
CATVPPNKGIVTEAFF
TGTGCCACAGTACCCCCCAATAAGGGGATTGTTACTGAAGCTTTCTTT
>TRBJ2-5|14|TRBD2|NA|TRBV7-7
CASSEAPGGETQYF
TGTGCCAGCAGCGAAGCCCCGGGAGGGGAGACCCAGTACTTC
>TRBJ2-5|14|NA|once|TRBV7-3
CASSLGPGQETQYF
TGTGCCAGCAGCTTAGGTCCAGGACAAGAGACCCAGTACTTC
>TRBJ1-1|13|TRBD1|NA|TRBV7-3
CASSSDRATEAFF
TGTGCCAGCAGCTCGGACAGGGCCACTGAAGCTTTCTTT
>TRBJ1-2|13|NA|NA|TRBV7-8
CASSLQNSYGYTF
TGTGCCAGCAGCCTACAAAACAGCTATGGCTACACCTTC
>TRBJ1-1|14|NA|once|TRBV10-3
CASQSGLMNTEAFF
TGTGCCAGCCAAAGCGGGCTAATGAACACTGAAGCTTTCTTT
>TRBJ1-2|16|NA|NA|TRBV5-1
CASSLGLGLENYGYTF
TGCGCCAGCAGCTTGGGTCTGGGGCTGGAGAACTATGGCTACACCTTC
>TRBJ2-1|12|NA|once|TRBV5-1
CASRQGGDEQFF
TGCGCCAGCAGACAGGGAGGGGATGAGCAGTTCTTC
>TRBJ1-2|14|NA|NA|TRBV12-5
CASGFGHPENGYTF
TGTGCTAGTGGCTTTGGACACCCCGAGAATGGCTACACCTTC
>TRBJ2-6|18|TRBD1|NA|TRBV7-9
CASRLRDRGLSGANVLTF
TGTGCCAGCAGGCTACGGGACAGGGGACTGTCTGGGGCCAACGTCCTGACTTTC
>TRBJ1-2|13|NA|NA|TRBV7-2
CASSSEVDYGYTF
TGTGCCAGCAGCTCAGAGGTTGACTATGGCTACACCTTC
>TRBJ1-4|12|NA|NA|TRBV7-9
CASSKDRQQLFF
TGTGCCAGCAGCAAGGACAGACAGCAACTGTTTTTT
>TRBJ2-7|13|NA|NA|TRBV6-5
CASSSGSTGEQYF
TGTGCCAGCAGTTCGGGGTCTACGGGGGAGCAGTACTTC
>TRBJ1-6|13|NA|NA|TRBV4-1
CASSQGSNSPLHF
TGCGCCAGCAGCCAAGGGAGTAATTCACCCCTCCACTTT
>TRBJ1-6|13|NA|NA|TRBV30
CAWSRGAYSPLHF
TGTGCCTGGAGTCGGGGGGCTTATTCACCCCTCCACTTT
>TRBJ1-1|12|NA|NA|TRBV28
CASSRSNTEAFF
TGTGCCAGCAGTCGGAGTAACACTGAAGCTTTCTTT
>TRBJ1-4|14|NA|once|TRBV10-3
CAVNPGGVAEKLFF
TGTGCCGTAAACCCGGGGGGTGTGGCGGAAAAACTGTTTTTT
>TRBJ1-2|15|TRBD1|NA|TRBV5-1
CASSLYRDRLYGYTF
TGCGCCAGCAGCTTGTACCGGGACAGGCTATATGGCTACACCTTC
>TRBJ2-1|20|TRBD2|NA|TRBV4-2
CASSQDQIAGPRRSYNEQFF
TGTGCCAGCAGCCAAGATCAAATAGCGGGCCCCCGGCGTTCATACAATGAGCAGTTCTTC
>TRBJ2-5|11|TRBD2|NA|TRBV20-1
CSVAGQETQYF
TGCAGTGTAGCGGGGCAAGAGACCCAGTACTTC
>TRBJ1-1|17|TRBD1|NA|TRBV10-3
CASHYRTGGPMNTEAFF
TGTGCCTCCCACTATCGGACAGGGGGCCCCATGAACACTGAAGCTTTCTTT
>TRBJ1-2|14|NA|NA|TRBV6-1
CASSEDGGRYGYTF
TGTGCCAGCAGTGAAGACGGAGGTCGCTATGGCTACACCTTC
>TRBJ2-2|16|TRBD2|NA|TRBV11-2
CASSRLAGANTGELFF
TGTGCCAGCAGCCGGCTAGCGGGGGCCAACACCGGGGAGCTGTTTTTT
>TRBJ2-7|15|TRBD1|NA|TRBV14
CASSQDRTGGSEQYF
TGTGCCAGCAGCCAAGATCGGACAGGGGGATCCGAGCAGTACTTC
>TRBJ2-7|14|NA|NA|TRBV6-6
CASSFRDTYYEQYF
TGTGCCAGCAGTTTCCGGGACACCTACTACGAGCAGTACTTC